This TCR beta chain comes out of a study of CD8+CD57+ T cells in acquired aplastic anemia. On the study more broadly: Sorted CD4+ plus CD8+ cells gave DNA averaging approximately 3.2 ug. Healthy donors yielded around 11 million CD4+ cell reads on average. The study, taken as a whole, reports: Around 29 CD8+ CDR3 sequences were shared between patients and controls. CD8+ Simpson's diversity in patients was not significantly different from that in controls.

V was shortened by 4 bases and J by 0 bases, with 13 bases between the two germline ends. The CDR3 contains 15 residues. Germline lookup yields CDR1 DFQATT and CDR2 SNEGSKA (reference sequence). TCR beta VDJ and CDR3 profiling used genomic DNA as template. One entry per CDR3 protein results from TCRdb running MiXCR on the reads. The sample consists of fewer than 200,000 distinct CDR3 sequences, around 60% of them appearing once. In the case of this clonotype: Its antigen remains unidentified.

This TCR came from a human donor in good health. The sequenced sample consisted of sorted CD4+, CD8+, or CD8+CD57+ T cells (not recorded which) from PBMCs. The chain employs TRBV20-1 and TRBJ1-5; D might be TRBD1 (6 bases). The CDR3 sequence is CSATTGTRSNQPQHF. As DNA, the CDR3 is TGCAGTGCTACTACCGGGACACGTAGCAATCAGCCCCAGCATTTT.